Each of the 9 T cell receptor beta chains below was sequenced from the same sample in a study of regulatory T cells in long-lasting Graves disease. For TCR beta, libraries came from iRepertoire HTBI primers and Arm-PCR of CDR3 regions. TCRdb reprocessed the multiplex PCR reads with MiXCR, giving one entry per CDR3 protein. The table records around 450,000 distinct CDR3 sequences, 15% of them present only once. Documented time point: newly diagnosed GD, antithyroid drugs for less than 3 months. PBMCs were the source of the RNA used for TCR sequencing. The same data also contributed to another study, on T cells in Graves' hyperthyroidism and ophthalmopathy.

Material: peripheral blood mononuclear cells (PBMCs), obtained at new diagnosis, from a patient treated with antithyroid drugs. The receptors were gathered from a middle-aged woman with Graves disease.

This clonotype was picked up many times. The V call is TRBV20-1, the J call TRBJ2-5; no clear D. The V end was cut by 3 bases, the J end by 5 bases, with 16 bases between. This CDR3 has 14 amino acids. The V gene's germline CDR1 is DFQATT and CDR2 SNEGSKA (reference sequence). CDR3 sequence: CSASRAQIPETQYF. The CDR3 coding sequence is TGCAGTGCTAGTAGGGCTCAGATCCCCGAGACCCAGTACTTC.

The chain uses TRBV24-1 and TRBJ2-1; D perhaps matches TRBD1 (6 bases). The ends were cut back, 1 base at V and 6 bases at J, with 9 bases in the middle. This CDR3 is built from 14 residues. Looked up from germline, CDR1 is KGHDR and CDR2 is SFDVKD. The CDR3, as DNA: TGTGCCACCAGTGATTTAGGACAGTTCAATGAGCAGTTCTTC. This codes for CATSDLGQFNEQFF.

This clonotype was counted many times. The rearrangement uses TRBV7-9 and TRBJ2-2, with D unclear. The germline V gene has CDR1 SEHNR and CDR2 FQNEAQ (reference sequence). The CDR3 covers 14 residues. V was pared by 1 base and J by 1 base, with 4 bases between. The CDR3 loop is CASSLGRNTGELFF. CDR3 DNA sequence: TGTGCCAGCAGCTTAGGACGGAACACCGGGGAGCTGTTTTTT.

This clonotype appeared many times. The V and J genes are TRBV11-2 and TRBJ2-7, with D maybe TRBD2 (5 bases). Trimming pared 5 bases from V and 7 bases from J, leaving 21 bases between. The CDR3 length is 15 residues. CDR1 and CDR2 from the germline V gene are SGHAT and FQNNGV. CDR3 protein: CASSQLTTPSGEQYF. The CDR3 DNA is TGTGCCAGCAGCCAATTAACGACCCCATCGGGGGAGCAGTACTTC. The variable domain in full, completed from reference TRBV11-2 and TRBJ2-7, reads EAGVAQSPRYKIIEKRQSVAFWCNPISGHATLYWYQQILGQGPKLLIQFQNNGVVDDSQLPKDRFSAERLKGVDSTLKIQPAKLEDSAVYLCASSQLTTPSGEQYFGPGTRLTVT.

This clonotype was found a few times. At one end the junction does not follow the germline gene, possibly because of a read error. The chain combines TRBV7-2 with TRBJ1-5; tentative D call: TRBD1 (5 bases). CDR3 length: 16 residues. CDR1 is SGHTA, CDR2 FQGNSA, per germline. The CDR3 loop reads CASSSRGGALNRPQHF. Here the CDR3 DNA reads TGTGCCAGCAGCTCCCGGGGAGGGGCCCTCAATCGGCCCCAGCATTTT.

Regarding this clonotype: A much bigger clone sits one base away, suggesting this may be a read error. This rearrangement joins TRBV20-1 to TRBJ2-3, with a weak D call TRBD2 (5 bases). The CDR3 runs 14 residues. CDR1 and CDR2 (germline): DFQATT, SNEGSKA (reference sequence). Trimming shortened V by 5 bases and J by 8 bases, and 20 bases separated the two germline ends. CDR3 protein: CSAFPLVGVGTQYF. The CDR3 DNA follows: TGCAGTGCTTTCCCATTAGTGGGAGTAGGTACGCAGTATTTT.

The gene calls are TRBV24-1 and TRBJ2-5; 9 bases agree with TRBD1. J was trimmed by 3 bases and V by 3 bases; bases with no gene match: 7. The length of the CDR3 is 16 residues. Germline CDR1 is KGHDR and CDR2 is SFDVKD. CDR3 loop: CATSDLQGAGKETQYF. The CDR3, as DNA: TGTGCCACCAGTGATCTACAGGGGGCTGGGAAAGAGACCCAGTACTTC.

This sequence joins TRBV29-1 and TRBJ1-1, with D possibly TRBD1 on 5 matching bases. V gave up 3 bases and J gave up 0 bases, with 14 bases separating them. This CDR3 spans 15 amino acids. Germline CDR1 and CDR2: SQVTM and ANQGSEA. This CDR3 is CSVDMWGSLNTEAFF. The CDR3 DNA is TGCAGCGTTGATATGTGGGGCTCCTTGAACACTGAAGCTTTCTTT.

The sample holds many counts of this clonotype. The chain links TRBV5-4 to TRBJ2-1; TRBD2 aligns across 10 bases. Germline V gene lookup returns CDR1 SGHNT and CDR2 YYREEE (reference sequence). This CDR3 contains 16 residues. The V gene end was trimmed by 4 bases and the J gene end by 1 base; junction bases not matched to a gene: 5. The CDR3 region has the DNA TGTGCCAGCAGCACCTGGACTAGCGGTTCCTACAATGAGCAGTTCTTC. Translating it yields CASSTWTSGSYNEQFF.